Detailed here is one T cell receptor (beta chain). This sample is part of a study of blood T cell repertoires in COVID-19. Background on the study: The analysed material was cDNA or gDNA that came from T cells, B-cell-depleted T cells, or PBMCs.

Profiling relied on immunoSEQ multiplex PCR, and the TCRdb table lists in-frame clones only, not all of them. The profile covers 150,000 to 200,000 clones, with about 88% appearing a single time and approximately 4.5% taken by the ten largest. Sequences were obtained from peripheral blood. This clonotype was sampled from a human donor in a cohort sampled during active COVID-19.

CDR3 nucleotide sequence: TGTGCCAGCAGTTCCGGGACAGGACCCTATGGCTACACCTTC. The encoded protein is CASSSGTGPYGYTF. This sequence joins TRBV7-2 and TRBJ1-2; 8 bases match TRBD1. CDR1 and CDR2 (germline): SGHTA, FQGNSA. CDR3 length: 14 residues. Unmatched junction bases numbered 7, after V lost 6 bases and J lost 4 bases.